The 10 T cell receptor beta chains reported below all come from one sample, sequenced in a study of blood T cell repertoires in COVID-19. The repertoire was sequenced with immunoSEQ multiplex PCR; TCRdb's copy has only in-frame clones and lacks some. The repertoire has over 90,000 clones, approximately 86% of them found once; the top ten carry around 1.6%. The sample taken for sequencing was peripheral blood. Receptors originate from a man older than 75 with acute or convalescent COVID-19.

The V call is TRBV2, the J call TRBJ2-3; D might be TRBD2 (7 bases). In germline, CDR1 is SNHLY, CDR2 FYNNEI. V lost 11 bases and J 2 bases, leaving 17 bases between the germline ends. This CDR3 spans 14 amino acids. This CDR3 reads CAVPTGGNTDTQYF. DNA for the CDR3: TGTGCCGTTCCCACGGGGGGCAACACAGATACGCAGTATTTT. The full variable domain, completed using reference TRBV2 and TRBJ2-3, is EPEVTQTPSHQVTQMGQEVILRCVPISNHLYFYWYRQILGQKVEFLVSFYNNEISEKSEIFDDQFSVERPDGSNFTLKIRSTKLEDSAMYFCAVPTGGNTDTQYFGPGTRLTVL.

This rearrangement joins TRBV12-5 to TRBJ2-1; D is ambiguous. CDR1 and CDR2 (germline): LGHNT, FRNRAP. The CDR3 has 13 residues. V dropped 2 bases and J dropped 5 bases, with 7 bases sitting between them. CDR3 sequence reads: CASGLNTNNEQFF. The CDR3 nucleotides read TGTGCTAGTGGTTTGAACACCAACAATGAGCAGTTCTTC.

The rearrangement uses TRBV5-4 and TRBJ1-1; D gene ambiguous. V was clipped by 6 bases and J by 3 bases, with 15 bases between them. CDR3 length: 14 residues. CDR1 and CDR2 (germline): SGHNT, YYREEE (reference sequence). The CDR3 sequence is CASTLLRGDTEAFF. The DNA for the CDR3 is TGTGCCAGCACCCTCCTCCGGGGTGACACTGAAGCTTTCTTT.

The rearrangement uses TRBV6-6 and TRBJ2-7; 9 nucleotides agree with TRBD1. J lost 5 bases, V lost 4 bases, and 6 bases had no gene match. CDR1 is MNHNY, CDR2 SVGAGI, per germline (reference sequence). The CDR3 spans 14 residues. Here the CDR3 reads CASSSRDRVHEQYF. The CDR3 DNA follows: TGTGCCAGCAGTTCCCGGGACAGGGTACACGAGCAGTACTTC.

The V gene is TRBV4-3, the J gene TRBJ1-4; weak D call: TRBD1 (5 bases). V was shortened by 0 bases and J by 7 bases, with 15 bases between the two germline ends. The CDR3 loop spans 16 amino acids. Germline CDR1 and CDR2: LGHNA and YSLEER. CDR3 loop: CASSQDAGRFSEKLFF. CDR3 coding DNA: TGCGCCAGCAGCCAAGATGCAGGGAGGTTCAGTGAAAAACTGTTTTTT.

This clone was counted only a few times. V and J are TRBV7-3 and TRBJ1-2; 8 nucleotides match TRBD1. The germline V gene encodes CDR1 SGHTA and CDR2 FQGTGA. The trim removed 3 bases at V and 6 bases at J, leaving 3 bases unmatched. The CDR3 covers 13 residues. The CDR3 sequence: CASSFSGGNGYTF. The DNA for the CDR3 is TGTGCCAGCAGCTTCTCAGGGGGCAATGGCTACACCTTC.

The CDR3 sequence is CASSIGSLQGTGYEQYF. CDR3 DNA sequence: TGTGCCAGTAGTATAGGATCACTACAGGGGACCGGGTACGAGCAGTACTTC. The chain combines TRBV19 with TRBJ2-7, with 7 bases aligning to TRBD1. Germline assignment: CDR1 LNHDA and CDR2 SQIVND (reference sequence). The CDR3 is 17 amino acids. V lost 1 base to trimming and J lost 4 bases; unmatched junction nucleotides: 13.

This clone appeared once. The V gene is TRBV7-3, the J gene TRBJ2-3; D perhaps matches TRBD2 (5 bases). Germline V gene data show CDR1 as SGHTA and CDR2 as FQGTGA. The CDR3 extends over 16 amino acids. V lost 6 bases, J lost 3 bases, and 19 bases lay in between. The CDR3 DNA follows: TGTGCCAGCAGTTATTCGGGATTTGCCTCAACAGATACGCAGTATTTT. Its translation is CASSYSGFASTDTQYF.

V gene TRBV11-3 combines with J gene TRBJ2-5, with D hard to call. Trimming cost V 5 bases and J 2 bases, with 9 bases left between them. Germline CDR1 and CDR2: SGHNT and YENEEA. This CDR3 region has 13 residues. In DNA form, the CDR3 reads TGTGCCAGCAGCAAAGCCGGGCAAGAGACCCAGTACTTC. It yields the protein CASSKAGQETQYF.

The rearrangement joins TRBV5-5 to TRBJ2-7, with a possible D match to TRBD2 (5 bases). With 0 bases removed from V and 0 bases from J, the gap between germline ends came to 13 bases. Germline values: CDR1 SGHKS, CDR2 YYEKEE (reference sequence). The CDR3 consists of 16 residues. The CDR3 region has the DNA TGTGCCAGCAGCTTGGGGAGGTCGGTCGCCTCCTACGAGCAGTACTTC. This gives the protein CASSLGRSVASYEQYF.